One and the same sample provided the 28 T cell receptor beta chains below, sequenced in a study of blood T cell repertoires in COVID-19. Sequenced by immunoSEQ multiplex PCR; TCRdb stores in-frame clones only, minus some. Seen here are about 350,000 clones, 85% to 90% observed once, and the top ten hold just over 1%. Sequenced input: PBMCs or T cells enriched from blood (not recorded which). These receptors all stem from a woman aged 25-40 years who had been exposed to COVID-19.

The gene calls are TRBV29-1 and TRBJ2-7; D call uncertain. The germline V and J ends were trimmed by 7 bases and 2 bases, with 21 bases remaining between them. The CDR3 contains 15 residues. CDR1 and CDR2 from the germline V gene are SQVTM and ANQGSEA. The CDR3 loop is CSASGKAMGTYEQYF. CDR3 sequence (DNA): TGCAGCGCCTCAGGCAAGGCGATGGGTACCTACGAGCAGTACTTC.

The chain combines TRBV27 with TRBJ1-1; TRBD1 might be the D (5 bases). Germline values: CDR1 MNHEY, CDR2 SMNVEV (reference sequence). Trimming removed 6 bases from V and 5 bases from J, with 16 bases in between. The CDR3 loop spans 14 amino acids. CDR3 region: CASRWTWGGTEAFF. CDR3 bases: TGTGCCAGCAGATGGACGTGGGGGGGGACTGAAGCTTTCTTT.

The CDR3 bases are TGTGCCAGCAGCGTAGGGGAAGGACTCGGCTACACCTTC. It translates to CASSVGEGLGYTF. This chain joins TRBV9 and TRBJ1-2; no clear D gene. The germline V gene encodes CDR1 SGDLS and CDR2 YYNGEE. Between the trimmed V and J ends, which lost 0 bases and 8 bases, there was a span of 11 bases. This CDR3 spans 13 amino acids.

The chain recombines TRBV5-4 with TRBJ2-7, with 8 nucleotides matching TRBD2. The germline CDR1 and CDR2 sequences are SGHNT and YYREEE (reference sequence). This CDR3 spans 14 amino acids. V lost 4 bases to trimming and J lost 5 bases; unmatched junction nucleotides: 8. The chain's CDR3 is CASSPGGRPDEQYF. As DNA, the CDR3 is TGTGCCAGCAGCCCGGGGGGGAGGCCAGACGAGCAGTACTTC.

CDR3 protein: CASSSLETQYF. In DNA, the CDR3 is TGTGCCAGCAGCTCCTTAGAGACCCAGTACTTC. V usage is TRBV7-9 and J usage is TRBJ2-5, with no clear D. Trimming removed 4 bases at V and 4 bases at J, with 4 bases between. The germline V gene has CDR1 SEHNR and CDR2 FQNEAQ (reference sequence). This CDR3 contains 11 residues.

The rearrangement joins TRBV15 to TRBJ2-1; D not resolved. The germline V gene has CDR1 LNHNV and CDR2 YYDKDF (reference sequence). This CDR3 is built from 15 residues. Between the trimmed V and J ends, which lost 3 bases and 0 bases, there was a span of 9 bases. The chain's CDR3 is CATSSAASSYNEQFF. The CDR3 DNA is TGTGCCACCAGCAGTGCAGCGAGCTCCTACAATGAGCAGTTCTTC.

This clone appeared once. In DNA, the CDR3 is TGTGCCATCAGTGACCAGGGGGTGGGACAGCCCCAGCATTTT. Its translation: CAISDQGVGQPQHF. The chain links TRBV10-3 to TRBJ1-5; TRBD1 matches at 7 bases. Germline assignment: CDR1 ENHRY and CDR2 SYGVKD. The CDR3 extends over 14 amino acids. V trimming: 3 bases; J trimming: 7 bases; junction bases outside the gene matches: 6.

The rearrangement joins TRBV18 to TRBJ2-5, with a possible D match to TRBD2 (5 bases). The CDR3 has 18 residues. Germline CDR1 KGHSH, CDR2 LQKENI. V was trimmed by 1 base and J by 5 bases, leaving 23 bases between them. CDR3 sequence (DNA): TGTGCCAGCTCACCACAAACGGGAACGGTAGGAGTAAGGGAGACCCAGTACTTC. This sequence encodes CASSPQTGTVGVRETQYF.

V usage is TRBV6-5 and J usage is TRBJ2-7, with 9 bases that match TRBD2. Germline CDR1 and CDR2: MNHEY and SVGAGI. V shed 6 bases and J 4 bases; nucleotides not matched to a gene: 7. The CDR3 is 14 residues long. The CDR3 spells CASSVAGVGYEQYF. CDR3 bases: TGTGCCAGCAGCGTAGCGGGAGTGGGGTACGAGCAGTACTTC.

V usage is TRBV19 and J usage is TRBJ1-6, with 8 bases matching TRBD1. This CDR3 region has 15 residues. V shed 5 bases, J shed 2 bases, and the junction held 2 bases outside the gene matches. Germline CDR1 is LNHDA and CDR2 is SQIVND (reference sequence). In DNA form, the CDR3 reads TGTGCCAGTAGTCGGGACAGGACCTATAATTCACCCCTCCACTTT. Protein product: CASSRDRTYNSPLHF.

The chain links TRBV15 to TRBJ2-5; 8 bases fit TRBD2. The germline V gene encodes CDR1 LNHNV and CDR2 YYDKDF (reference sequence). The CDR3 spans 15 residues. V lost 1 base and J lost 5; bases outside the gene matches: 6. The CDR3 DNA sequence: TGTGCCACCAGCAGAGGGTCACTAGCGGTGGAGACCCAGTACTTC. Translating it yields CATSRGSLAVETQYF.

The chain recombines TRBV21-1 with TRBJ2-3; the D call in the table, TRBD2, was not verified against the DNA. TRBV21-1 is termed a pseudogene. The CDR3 runs 16 residues. This chain's CDR3 is CASSPPRTSGTDTQYF. CDR3 nucleotides: TGTGCCAGCAGCCCACCCCGGACTAGCGGCACAGATACGCAGTATTTT.

This chain connects TRBV19 to TRBJ2-3; 10 bases match TRBD2. The CDR3 consists of 14 residues. Germline V gives CDR1 LNHDA, CDR2 SQIVND (reference sequence). V dropped 3 bases and J dropped 6; count of bases not matched to a gene: 3. CDR3 loop: CASSMSGREDTQYF. The CDR3, as DNA: TGTGCCAGTAGTATGAGCGGGAGGGAGGATACGCAGTATTTT.

The V and J genes are TRBV11-2 and TRBJ2-7; the D gene is possibly TRBD2 (7 bases). Trimming pared 2 bases from V and 6 bases from J, leaving 14 bases between. Germline V gives CDR1 SGHAT, CDR2 FQNNGV. The CDR3 has 14 residues. CDR3 in amino acids: CASSLRGGLGEQYF. The CDR3, as DNA: TGTGCCAGCAGCTTAAGGGGGGGGCTGGGCGAGCAGTACTTC.

This chain links TRBV5-1 with TRBJ2-1; 12 bases line up with TRBD2. The junction had 2 bases not matched to a gene; V was cut back by 6 bases and J by 4 bases. The CDR3 is 14 amino acids. The germline V gene encodes CDR1 SGHRS and CDR2 YFSETQ. CDR3 in amino acids: CASNLAGGYNEQFF. In DNA, the CDR3 is TGCGCCAGCAACCTAGCGGGAGGGTACAATGAGCAGTTCTTC.

The chain employs TRBV19 and TRBJ1-5; possibly TRBD1 for D (5 bases). The CDR3 sequence is 15 residues long. Trimming left V 6 bases short and J 0 bases short, with 12 bases between. Germline CDR1 and CDR2: LNHDA and SQIVND (reference sequence). CDR3 nucleotide sequence: TGTGCCAGTAGGACACAGGCGAATAGCAATCAGCCCCAGCATTTT. It specifies CASRTQANSNQPQHF.

V and J are TRBV7-8 and TRBJ1-1; possible D gene TRBD1, 5 bases. Germline assignment: CDR1 SGHVS and CDR2 FQNEAQ. The CDR3 is made up of 15 amino acids. The germline V and J ends were trimmed by 1 base and 5 bases, with 14 bases remaining between them. The CDR3 region has the DNA TGTGCCAGCAGCTTAGTGTCCAGGGTGAGGACTGAAGCTTTCTTT. Its translation: CASSLVSRVRTEAFF.

V gene TRBV11-2 combines with J gene TRBJ1-4; tentatively, D is TRBD1 (5 bases). V lost 5 bases and J lost 7, with 17 bases in between. The CDR3 is 15 amino acids. Germline-derived CDR1 and CDR2 are SGHAT and FQNNGV. The CDR3: CASSHLRGFGEKLFF. CDR3 sequence (DNA): TGTGCCAGCAGCCACCTTCGGGGGTTTGGTGAAAAACTGTTTTTT.

V gene TRBV12-3 or TRBV12-4 combines with J gene TRBJ1-2, with a tentative D call TRBD1 (5 bases). Trimming cost V 1 base and J 6 bases, with 9 bases left between them. CDR3 length: 13 residues. The CDR3 DNA follows: TGTGCCAGCAGTTTAGGGGCAGGGAATGGCTACACCTTC. It encodes CASSLGAGNGYTF.

This clone has a single count. One junction end disagrees with the germline gene, perhaps due to a read error. CDR3 region: CASTQGQGRTDTQYF. CDR3 bases: TGTGCCAGCACCCAAGGGCAGGGCCGCACAGATACGCAGTATTTT. This chain links TRBV4-2 with TRBJ2-3, with D possibly being TRBD1 (5 bases). Germline V gives CDR1 LGHNA, CDR2 YNFKEQ. CDR3 size: 15 residues.

The chain uses TRBV30 and TRBJ1-2, with D tentatively TRBD1 (5 bases). The CDR3 contains 14 residues. V lost 2 bases to trimming and J lost 5 bases, with 15 bases between them. Germline values: CDR1 GTSNPN, CDR2 SVGIG (reference sequence). The CDR3 here is CAWSTGLASYGYTF. The CDR3 DNA is TGTGCCTGGAGTACGGGACTGGCCTCTTATGGCTACACCTTC.

The chain employs TRBV9 and TRBJ1-2, with 8 bases aligning to TRBD1. Germline V gene lookup returns CDR1 SGDLS and CDR2 YYNGEE. This CDR3 has 15 amino acids. J was trimmed by 4 bases and V by 1 base; bases with no gene match: 6. The CDR3 sequence: CASSVFRGPGYGYTF. The CDR3 DNA reads TGTGCCAGCAGCGTATTCAGGGGGCCAGGCTATGGCTACACCTTC.

As for this clone: Additional DNA sequences in this sample encode the identical CDR3. The V call is TRBV7-9, the J call TRBJ1-2; TRBD1 aligns across 8 bases. In germline, CDR1 is SEHNR, CDR2 FQNEAQ (reference sequence). The length of the CDR3 is 14 residues. J was trimmed by 1 base and V by 3 bases; bases with no gene match: 1. Here the CDR3 reads CASSFGQGNYGYTF. DNA of the CDR3: TGTGCCAGCAGCTTCGGACAGGGTAACTATGGCTACACCTTC.

The chain recombines TRBV10-1 with TRBJ1-3, with D unclear. The CDR3 runs to 16 residues. Germline CDR1 reads WNHNN; CDR2 reads SYGVQD (reference sequence). V lost 0 bases and J lost 0, with 9 bases in between. CDR3 coding DNA: TGCGCCAGCAGTGAGTCGTGGAGTCCCTCTGGAAACACCATATATTTT. It translates to CASSESWSPSGNTIYF.

The table lists this clone with a count of one. This chain links TRBV19 with TRBJ1-3; D call uncertain. Between the trimmed V and J ends, which lost 7 bases and 0 bases, there was a span of 7 bases. Per the germline V gene, CDR1 is LNHDA and CDR2 is SQIVND (reference sequence). This CDR3 has 13 residues. CDR3 DNA: TGTGCCAGTATCCCCGGCTCTGGAAACACCATATATTTT. It codes for CASIPGSGNTIYF.

This clone was seen only once. The chain combines TRBV19 with TRBJ2-1; TRBD1 matches 8 bases. The CDR3 consists of 16 residues. CDR1 is LNHDA, CDR2 SQIVND, per germline (reference sequence). Losses at the gene ends were 7 bases for V and 5 bases for J; bases not matched to a gene: 13. In nucleotides, the CDR3 is TGTGCCAGTACCACGGCCGGGACAGGCCATAACAATGAGCAGTTCTTC. Translating gives CASTTAGTGHNNEQFF.

The chain has TRBV28 and TRBJ1-6, with no clear D. The V and J ends lost 3 bases and 7 bases respectively, with 4 bases between them. The germline gives CDR1 MDHEN, CDR2 SYDVKM. The CDR3 has 12 residues. The CDR3 DNA reads as TGTGCCAGCAGTTTCAGAAATTCACCCCTCCACTTT. Its translation: CASSFRNSPLHF.

This clone occurred a few times. The gene calls are TRBV28 and TRBJ1-2; the D is unclear. Trimming cost V 6 bases and J 5 bases, with 16 bases left between them. Germline V CDR1 and CDR2: MDHEN, SYDVKM. The CDR3 is 14 amino acids. CDR3 in amino acids: CASRKWAEVYGYTF. As DNA, the CDR3 is TGTGCCAGCAGAAAGTGGGCAGAAGTGTATGGCTACACCTTC.